This entry is about one T cell receptor beta chain. This clonotype was seen at least ten times. Its specific antigen is unknown. There are no base qualities to consult, and no much larger clone falls within one base. The library was built by means of RACE. The run used a NextSeq 500. During library preparation, unique molecular identifiers were attached to individual cDNA molecules so that TCRs could be counted quantitatively and reproducibly. For every blood RNA sample, sequencing covered both the TCR alpha and TCR beta chains. The original methods were these. A median of roughly 100,000 TCRs per sample was observed, with a range of roughly 23,224 to 750,000. The Decombinator software suite was used to annotate V, J and CDR3 in the TCR reads. Every sample was subsampled to the same number of TCRs (28,000) for the PS versus PT1 abundance plots. Expanded TCRs were defined as absent before sensitization and observed at least eight times at the 2-week time point. TCRdb trimmed the raw reads at Q25, called clones with MiXCR and kept productive beta chains. Merged by CDR3 protein, the rows form single entries marked with the most common genes and DNA. The V and J calls and clone size are TCRdb's, not the authors'. The sample profile shows some 250,000 distinct CDR3 sequences; just under 8% of them were found once. The ten largest clonotypes hold more than 0.95% of the sample.

Trimming leaves V shorter by 5 bases and J shorter by 2 bases, with the junction holding 3 bases beyond the gene matches. The CDR3 numbers 14 residues from cysteine through phenylalanine. The sequence is cut down to CDR3 DNA, 42 bases in frame from base 1. Via the germline V gene, CDR1 is SGHTA and CDR2 FQGNSA. The sample's time point label, decoded: pre-sensitization, week 0. The sample's treatment or condition label is to be understood as: therapeutic diphenylcyclopropenone sensitization with weekly scalp DPC. Blood at each patch-test visit was drawn before the patch test was applied. To be eligible, patients had to be aged 18 to 70, diagnosed with alopecia and judged suitable for DPC therapy, while pregnant patients were excluded. Total RNA was extracted from unfractionated whole blood that had been collected in Tempus Blood RNA tubes. The record originates from a study of human T cells and chemical hapten exposure (dated by TCRdb to the early 2020s). Regarding the study in general: For sensitization, 2% DPC in acetone was applied to a roughly 2 cm by roughly 2 cm area of upper inner arm skin. Blood samples were taken from patients before sensitization (week 0) and then at 2, 6 and about 24 weeks after DPC sensitization. Throughout the study period of 20 to 25 weeks, patients also received therapeutic DPC doses to the scalp every week. Patch testing on the upper back used Finn chambers containing 0.01% DPC, with scoring done after 6 days according to International Contact Dermatitis Research Group standards. Blood for TCR sequencing was provided by twenty-nine alopecia patients at one to four time points (pre-sensitization, 2, 6 and 24 weeks). Most of the patients in the cohort were female, and the cohort covered alopecia areata with under or over 50% scalp involvement, alopecia totalis and alopecia universalis. In alopecia patients, the study followed how the peripheral blood TCR repertoire changed in vivo over primary and secondary sensitization to diphenylcyclopropenone (DPC), a hapten. Libraries were combined into a pool for sequencing, and differences in TCR yield between samples came mainly from small differences in library volumes within the pool.

The investigation overall reported the following: DPC sensitization did not change how many TCRs were above 1 in 1000 frequency, and no evidence was found of alterations in global repertoire structure. Patch test score correlated positively with the number of PT1 expanded TCRs, reaching significance at thresholds 8, 16 and 32 but not at 4. Alopecia, a presumed autoimmune disease, was present in all patients, so the immune response of the patients might differ from that of healthy individuals. Expanded TCRs formed significantly more large CDR3 similarity clusters than pre-sensitization or healthy control sets, consistent with antigen-driven responses. Repeated subsampling changed both the strength of the expansion versus patch-test correlation and the threshold at which that correlation became significant.

This specimen consisted of whole blood, obtained in connection with sensitization to the hapten diphenylcyclopropenone (DPC). The receptor's source is a man aged 18 to 30 with alopecia areata. Some clones in this sample may be carry-over from other donors' samples. This sequence uses TRBV7-2 and TRBJ2-1, with 7 junctional bases fitting TRBD1. DNA sequence: TGTGCCAGCAGCCGGGACAGCACCTACAATGAGCAGTTCTTC. This sequence encodes CASSRDSTYNEQFF.